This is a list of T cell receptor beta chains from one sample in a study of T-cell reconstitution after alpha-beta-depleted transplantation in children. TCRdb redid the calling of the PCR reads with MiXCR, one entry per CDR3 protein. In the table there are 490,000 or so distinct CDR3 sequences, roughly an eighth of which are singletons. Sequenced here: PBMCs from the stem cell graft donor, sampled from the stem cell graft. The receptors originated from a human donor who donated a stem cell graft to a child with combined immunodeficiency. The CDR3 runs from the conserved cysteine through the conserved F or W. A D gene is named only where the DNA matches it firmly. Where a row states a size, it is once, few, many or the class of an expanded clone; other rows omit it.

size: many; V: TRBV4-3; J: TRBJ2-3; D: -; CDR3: CASKLANTDTQYF; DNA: TGCGCCAGCAAACTAGCAAACACAGATACGCAGTATTTT
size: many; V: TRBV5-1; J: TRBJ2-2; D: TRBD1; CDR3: CASSRDSSAGELFF; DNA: TGCGCCAGCAGCCGGGACAGTTCGGCCGGGGAGCTGTTTTTT
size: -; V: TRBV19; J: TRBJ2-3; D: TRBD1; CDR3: CASSIVGQGSTDTQYF; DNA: TGTGCCAGTAGTATAGTTGGACAGGGGAGCACAGATACGCAGTATTTT
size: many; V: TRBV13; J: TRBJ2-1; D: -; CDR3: CASSLPPSSNEQFF; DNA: TGTGCCAGCAGCCTCCCTCCTAGCAGCAATGAGCAGTTCTTC
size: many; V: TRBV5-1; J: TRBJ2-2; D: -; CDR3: CASSLNTGSNTGELFF; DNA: TGCGCCAGCAGTCTAAACACAGGTTCGAACACCGGGGAGCTGTTTTTT
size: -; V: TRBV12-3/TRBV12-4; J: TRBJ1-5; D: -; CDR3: CASSPGSDGNQPQHF; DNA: TGTGCCAGCAGTCCCGGGTCAGATGGCAATCAGCCCCAGCATTTT
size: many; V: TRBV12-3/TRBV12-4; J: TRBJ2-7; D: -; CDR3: CASSLSWDEQYF; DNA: TGTGCCAGCAGTTTATCCTGGGACGAGCAGTACTTC
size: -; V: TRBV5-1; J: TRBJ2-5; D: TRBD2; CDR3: CASSFGTSGEGTQYF; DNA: TGCGCCAGCAGCTTCGGGACTAGCGGGGAGGGGACCCAGTACTTC
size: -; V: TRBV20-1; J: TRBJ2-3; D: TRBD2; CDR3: CSAGYLAGRQYF; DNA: TGCAGTGCTGGTTACCTAGCGGGGAGGCAGTATTTT
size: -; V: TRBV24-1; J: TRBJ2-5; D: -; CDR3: CATSDLRGDDETQYF; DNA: TGTGCCACCAGTGATTTGCGCGGGGATGACGAGACCCAGTACTTC
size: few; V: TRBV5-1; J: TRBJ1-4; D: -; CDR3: CASSLAPLAELFF; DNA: TGCGCCAGCAGCTTGGCTCCTTTGGCCGAACTGTTTTTT
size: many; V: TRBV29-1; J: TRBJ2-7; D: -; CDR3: CSESHPQAGMSSYEQYF; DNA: TGCAGCGAAAGTCATCCCCAGGCAGGGATGAGCTCCTACGAGCAGTACTTC
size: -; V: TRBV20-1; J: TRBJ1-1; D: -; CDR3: CSARSHRTFF; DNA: TGCAGTGCTAGGTCCCACAGGACTTTCTTT
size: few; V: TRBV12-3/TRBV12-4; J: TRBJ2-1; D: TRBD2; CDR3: CASSASSGGYNEQFF; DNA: TGTGCCAGCAGTGCATCTAGCGGGGGTTACAATGAGCAGTTCTTC
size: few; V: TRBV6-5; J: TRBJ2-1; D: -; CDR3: CASSSTYWDEQFF; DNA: TGTGCCAGCAGTTCCACTTACTGGGATGAGCAGTTCTTC
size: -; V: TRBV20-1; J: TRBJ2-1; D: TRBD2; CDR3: CSASGRGAVTEYNEQFF; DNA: TGCAGTGCTAGCGGGCGGGGGGCTGTCACCGAATACAATGAGCAGTTCTTC
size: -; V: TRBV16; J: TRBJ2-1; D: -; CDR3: CASSQLDYNEQFF; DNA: TGTGCCAGCAGCCAATTAGACTACAATGAGCAGTTCTTC
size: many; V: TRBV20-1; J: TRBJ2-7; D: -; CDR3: CSAPARTGGQYF; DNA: TGCAGTGCCCCTGCCCGGACGGGCGGGCAGTACTTC
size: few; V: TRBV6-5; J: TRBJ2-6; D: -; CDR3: CASSYSYNPGGPGANVLTF; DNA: TGTGCCAGCAGTTACAGCTACAACCCTGGGGGACCTGGGGCCAACGTCCTGACTTTC
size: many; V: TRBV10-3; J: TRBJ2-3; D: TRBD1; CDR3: CAISGPIDDRAFTDTQYF; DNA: TGTGCCATCAGCGGCCCCATAGATGACAGGGCCTTCACAGATACGCAGTATTTT
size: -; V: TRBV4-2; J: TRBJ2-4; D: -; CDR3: CASSLTPGTPQNIQYF; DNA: TGTGCCAGCAGCCTCACCCCCGGGACTCCACAAAACATTCAGTACTTC
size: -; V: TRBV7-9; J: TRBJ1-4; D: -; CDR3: CASSLAEGPLFF; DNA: TGTGCCAGCAGCTTAGCCGAGGGGCCTCTGTTTTTT
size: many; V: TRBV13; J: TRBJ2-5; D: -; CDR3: CASSLAPTYQETQYF; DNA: TGTGCCAGCAGCTTAGCCCCAACGTACCAAGAGACCCAGTACTTC
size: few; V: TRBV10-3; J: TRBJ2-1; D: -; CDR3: CATGIEEHNEQFF; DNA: TGTGCCACGGGAATCGAGGAGCACAATGAGCAGTTCTTC
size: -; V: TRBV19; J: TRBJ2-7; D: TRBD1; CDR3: CASSIAGGLPYEQYF; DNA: TGTGCCAGTAGTATTGCAGGGGGCCTTCCCTACGAGCAGTACTTC
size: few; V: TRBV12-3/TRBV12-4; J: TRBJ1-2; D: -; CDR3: CASSLSEDGMNYGYTF; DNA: TGTGCCAGCAGTTTGAGTGAGGACGGGATGAACTATGGCTACACCTTC
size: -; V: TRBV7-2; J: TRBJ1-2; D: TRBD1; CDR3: CASSLEGLTGDDGYTF; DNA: TGTGCCAGCAGCTTAGAGGGGCTAACAGGGGACGATGGCTACACCTTC
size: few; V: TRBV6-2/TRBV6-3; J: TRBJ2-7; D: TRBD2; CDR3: CASSYSRLAGLYEQYF; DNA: TGTGCCAGCAGTTACTCGAGACTAGCGGGACTCTACGAGCAGTACTTC
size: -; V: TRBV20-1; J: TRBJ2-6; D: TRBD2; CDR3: CSARDGLAGSGANVLTF; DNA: TGCAGTGCTAGGGACGGACTAGCGGGGTCTGGGGCCAACGTCCTGACTTTC
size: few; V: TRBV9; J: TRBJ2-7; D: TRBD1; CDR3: CASSAPLGQGEGEQYF; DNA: TGTGCCAGCAGCGCCCCTCTGGGACAGGGAGAAGGCGAGCAGTACTTC
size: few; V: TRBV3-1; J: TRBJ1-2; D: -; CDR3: CASSQSQVRVAYGYTF; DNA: TGTGCCAGCAGCCAATCCCAGGTCAGGGTGGCCTATGGCTACACCTTC
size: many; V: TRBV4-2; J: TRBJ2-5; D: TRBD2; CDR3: CASSQDGRGTQETQYF; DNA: TGTGCCAGCAGCCAAGATGGGCGGGGGACCCAAGAGACCCAGTACTTC